This T cell receptor beta chain was observed in a study of molecular identifiers for immune sequencing clone quantification. Findings of the study overall: Clones exceeding 20 RNA copies carried over 98% of effector molecules but under 1% of naive-cell molecules.

V gave up 0 bases and J gave up 6 bases; unmatched junction bases: 6. The V gene's germline CDR1 is SGHDT and CDR2 YYEEEE. This CDR3 contains 15 residues. A CD8+CD4-CCR7+CD45RA+ phenotype served as the sorting definition for naive CD8 T cells. As previously described, bulk TCR libraries were made using listed TCR primers. From the PCR reads, TCRdb called clonotypes with MiXCR, one entry per CDR3 protein. The sample lists about 630,000 distinct CDR3 sequences; about 25% were seen once. In its sample, this clonotype was seen many times. The antigen remains undetermined. The TCR sequence derives from a human donor in good health. Some libraries in this study had Jurkat cell RNA spiked in. The rearrangement uses TRBV5-6 and TRBJ2-7, with 10 bases matching TRBD1. The specimen sequenced was naive CD8+ T cells from blood, with Jurkat cell RNA spiked in. The subset denotes: FACS-sorted CD8+CD4-CCR7+CD45RA+ naive T cells. The CDR3 spells CASSLAGQGDFEQYF. The CDR3 DNA reads TGTGCCAGCAGCTTGGCCGGACAGGGGGACTTCGAGCAGTACTTC.